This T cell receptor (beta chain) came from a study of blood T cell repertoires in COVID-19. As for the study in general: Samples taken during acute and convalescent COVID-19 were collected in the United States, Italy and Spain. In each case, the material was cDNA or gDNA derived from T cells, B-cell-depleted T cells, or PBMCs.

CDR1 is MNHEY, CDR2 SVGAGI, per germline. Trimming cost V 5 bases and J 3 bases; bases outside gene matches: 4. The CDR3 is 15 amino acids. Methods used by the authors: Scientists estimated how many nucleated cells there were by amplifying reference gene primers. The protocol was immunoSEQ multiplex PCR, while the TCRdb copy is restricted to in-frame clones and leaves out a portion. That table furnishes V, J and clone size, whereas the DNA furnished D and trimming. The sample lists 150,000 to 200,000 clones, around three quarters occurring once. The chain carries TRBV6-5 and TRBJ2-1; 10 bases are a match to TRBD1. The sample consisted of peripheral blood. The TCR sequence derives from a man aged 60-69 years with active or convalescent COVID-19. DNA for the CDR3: TGTGCCAGCAGTACCGGGACAGGGGTCTACAATGAGCAGTTCTTC. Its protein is CASSTGTGVYNEQFF.